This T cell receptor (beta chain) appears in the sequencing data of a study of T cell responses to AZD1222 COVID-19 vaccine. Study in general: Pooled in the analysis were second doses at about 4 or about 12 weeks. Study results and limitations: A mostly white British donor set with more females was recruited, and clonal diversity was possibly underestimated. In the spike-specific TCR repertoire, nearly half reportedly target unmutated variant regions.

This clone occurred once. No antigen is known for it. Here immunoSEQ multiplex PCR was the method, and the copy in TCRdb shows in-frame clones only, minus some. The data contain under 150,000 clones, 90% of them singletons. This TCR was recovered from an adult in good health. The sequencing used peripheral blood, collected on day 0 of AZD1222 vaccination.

The CDR3: CASSQEFLGEADTQYF. The DNA for the CDR3 is TGCGCCAGCAGCCAAGAATTTTTGGGGGAGGCAGATACGCAGTATTTT. The V gene is TRBV4-3, the J gene TRBJ2-3, with D maybe TRBD2 (6 bases). Per germline, CDR1 LGHNA and CDR2 YSLEER. The length of the CDR3 is 16 residues. Trimming took 0 bases from V and 4 from J, leaving 14 bases between them.